This T cell receptor (beta chain) was recorded in a study of a mutant IDH1 vaccine in newly diagnosed glioma. At the level of the study: An approximately 62% male, 37.5% female split and a mean age of about 40 years characterized treated patients.

Time point given: week 11, during vaccination. Alongside topical imiquimod, each dose of vaccine comprised 300 ug of mutant IDH1 20-mer peptide. The CDR3 spans 15 residues. Between the trimmed V and J ends, which lost 0 bases and 8 bases, there was a span of 14 bases. CDR1 is MNHNY, CDR2 SVGAGI, per germline (reference sequence). As concerns this clone: Its antigen is not known.

The table came from immunoSEQ multiplex PCR; TCRdb's copy has only in-frame clones and leaves some out. The sample holds approximately 64,000 clones, less than 85% seen once. The receptor was derived from a woman in her forties or fifties with glioma. The gene calls are TRBV6-6 and TRBJ1-5; no clear D gene. Specimen: PBMCs, collected from a glioma patient whose treatment included an IDH1 peptide vaccine. CDR3 nucleotides: TGTGCCAGCAGTTACTCGGACCAAACCCAAAAGCCCCAGCATTTT. Translated: CASSYSDQTQKPQHF.